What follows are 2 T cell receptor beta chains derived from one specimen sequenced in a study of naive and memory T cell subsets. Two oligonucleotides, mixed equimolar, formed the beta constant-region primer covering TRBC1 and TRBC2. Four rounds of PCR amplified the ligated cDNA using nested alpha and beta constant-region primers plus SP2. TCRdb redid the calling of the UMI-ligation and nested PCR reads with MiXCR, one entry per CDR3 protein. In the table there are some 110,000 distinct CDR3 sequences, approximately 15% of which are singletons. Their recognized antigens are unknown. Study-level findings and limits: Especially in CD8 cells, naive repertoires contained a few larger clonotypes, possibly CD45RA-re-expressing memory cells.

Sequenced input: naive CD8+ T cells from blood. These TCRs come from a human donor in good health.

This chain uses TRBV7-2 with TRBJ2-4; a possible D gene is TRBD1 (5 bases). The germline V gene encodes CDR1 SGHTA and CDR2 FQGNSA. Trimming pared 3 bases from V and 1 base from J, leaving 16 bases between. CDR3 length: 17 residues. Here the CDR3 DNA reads TGTGCCAGCAGCTTTTCCCCAAGGGGCCAGGCCAAAAACATTCAGTACTTC. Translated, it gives CASSFSPRGQAKNIQYF. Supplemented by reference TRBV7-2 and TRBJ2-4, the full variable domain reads GAGVSQSPSNKVTEKGKDVELRCDPISGHTALYWYRQSLGQGLEFLIYFQGNSAPDKSGLPSDRFSAERTGGSVSTLTIQRTQQEDSAVYLCASSFSPRGQAKNIQYFGAGTRLSVL.

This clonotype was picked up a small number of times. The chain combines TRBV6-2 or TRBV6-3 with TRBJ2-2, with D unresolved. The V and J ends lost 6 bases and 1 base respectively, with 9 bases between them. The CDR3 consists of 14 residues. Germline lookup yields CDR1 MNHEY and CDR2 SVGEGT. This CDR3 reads CASSWTLNTGELFF. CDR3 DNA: TGTGCCAGCAGCTGGACGCTGAACACCGGGGAGCTGTTTTTT.